This T cell receptor beta chain was sequenced during a study of cytomegalovirus exposure and HLA in healthy donors. This PCR relied on a set of 60 Vbeta primers and 13 Jbeta primers. Sequencing used immunoSEQ multiplex PCR; TCRdb keeps in-frame clones, though not all of them. This sample carries 150,000 to 200,000 clones, roughly four fifths of them seen once, and the ten largest clones take roughly 2.8%. Only one count was recorded for this clone. The antigen is undetermined. V lost 6 bases, J lost 5 bases, and 6 bases stayed unmatched. The CDR3 contains 14 residues. CDR1 is SNHLY, CDR2 FYNNEI, per germline. Study results and limitations: CMV serostatus stood as the only immune exposure information on hand. In vitro confirmation showed three CMV-associated chains to be CMV antigen specific. Of the V segments, some could not be distinguished, including TRBV6-2 and TRBV6-3, and were excluded.

Input material: PBMCs. This TCR came from a male donor in good health and CMV-seronegative. This chain joins TRBV2 and TRBJ1-4; 7 positions match TRBD1. The DNA for the CDR3 is TGTGCCAGCAGGGGACAGCTGGAAAATGAAAAACTGTTTTTT. Its translation is CASRGQLENEKLFF.